A selection of T cell receptor beta chains follows, all from one sample in a study of OX40 agonist ivuxolimab in advanced cancers. Assay used: immunoSEQ multiplex PCR; TCRdb lists only in-frame clones, some missing. The table records under 100,000 clones, over 75% of them present only once. Sequenced here: CD4+ or CD8+ T cells sorted from blood, sampled in a trial of the OX40 agonist ivuxolimab. These receptor sequences come from an adult with an advanced solid tumor such as melanoma, head and neck, liver or kidney cancer. Each CDR3 is given with its conserved first and last residue. D genes are given only for firm matches. Only some rows state a clone size, as once, few, many or a class for expanded clones.

abundance	v_gene	d_gene	j_gene	CDR3nt	CDR3aa
NA	TRBV6-1	TRBD1	TRBJ2-7	TGTGCCAGCGGTAGGGACAGGGTCTACGAGCAGTACTTC	CASGRDRVYEQYF
once	TRBV9	NA	TRBJ1-1	TGTGCCAGCAGCCCTCGGTCCGGGGCACGTGAAGCTTTCTTT	CASSPRSGAREAFF
NA	TRBV19	NA	TRBJ2-7	TGTGCCAGTAGTATCTTCTACGACTCTCCCCACGAGCAGTACTTC	CASSIFYDSPHEQYF
NA	TRBV28	TRBD1	TRBJ1-2	TGTGCCAGCACCGTGGGGCAGGGGGCGGGCTATGGCTACACCTTC	CASTVGQGAGYGYTF
NA	TRBV2	NA	TRBJ2-7	TGTGCCAGTTTCGAGAGGACGGGCCCCTACGAGCAGTACTTC	CASFERTGPYEQYF
NA	TRBV19	NA	TRBJ1-1	TGTGCCAGTAGTGCCCTGATGGTCGCCACTGAAGCTTTCTTT	CASSALMVATEAFF
NA	TRBV19	TRBD2	TRBJ2-1	TGTGCCAGCCGCCCACCGGGACTAGTTTTCAATGAGCAGTTCTTC	CASRPPGLVFNEQFF
NA	TRBV2	TRBD2	TRBJ2-7	TGTGCCAGCAGTGAAGCCCCGGGACTAGCCCACGAGCAGTACTTC	CASSEAPGLAHEQYF
NA	TRBV6-5	TRBD1	TRBJ2-7	TGTGCCAGCAGACCAGGGGGCATACACTACGAGCAGTACTTC	CASRPGGIHYEQYF
NA	TRBV7-2	NA	TRBJ2-7	TGTGCCAGCAGCTCAGGCGGACACGAGCAGTACTTC	CASSSGGHEQYF
once	TRBV28	NA	TRBJ1-2	TGTGCCAGCACCCCGTTGACTATGAACTACACCTTC	CASTPLTMNYTF
NA	TRBV11-3	NA	TRBJ2-2	TGTGCCAGCAGCGGCCAGGGCACCGGGGAGCTGTTTTTT	CASSGQGTGELFF
NA	TRBV6-5	NA	TRBJ2-1	TGTGCCAGCAGTCGAAGGGCAAACAATGAGCAGTTCTTC	CASSRRANNEQFF
NA	TRBV7-2	NA	TRBJ1-5	TGTGCCAGCAGCTTAGCGTCCAGGGCGGTTGACCAGCCCCAGCATTTT	CASSLASRAVDQPQHF
NA	TRBV19	NA	TRBJ2-1	TGTGCCAGTAGAGGGCAGGGTAAAAACAATGAGCAGTTCTTC	CASRGQGKNNEQFF
NA	TRBV6-1	TRBD1	TRBJ1-2	TGTGCCAGCAGCTCTCCGGGACAGGGAAGCTATGGCTACACCTTC	CASSSPGQGSYGYTF
NA	TRBV12-2	NA	TRBJ2-3	TGTGCAAGTCGCTTAGGGACTCGCCACAGCACAGATACGCAGTATTTT	CASRLGTRHSTDTQYF